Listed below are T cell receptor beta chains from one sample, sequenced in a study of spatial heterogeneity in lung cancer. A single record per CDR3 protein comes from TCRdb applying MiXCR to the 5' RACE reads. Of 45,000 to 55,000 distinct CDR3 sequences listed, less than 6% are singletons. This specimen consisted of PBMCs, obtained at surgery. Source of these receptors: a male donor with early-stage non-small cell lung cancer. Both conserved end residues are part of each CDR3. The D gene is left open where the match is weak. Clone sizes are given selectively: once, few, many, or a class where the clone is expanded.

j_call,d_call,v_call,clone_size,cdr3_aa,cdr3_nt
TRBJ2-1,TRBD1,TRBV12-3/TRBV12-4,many,CASSFGSGTGVYNEQFF,TGTGCCAGCAGTTTTGGTTCCGGGACAGGGGTCTACAATGAGCAGTTCTTC
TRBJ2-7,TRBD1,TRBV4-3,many,CASSQDWTGVPYEQYF,TGCGCCAGCAGCCAAGATTGGACAGGGGTCCCCTACGAGCAGTACTTC
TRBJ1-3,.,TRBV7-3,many,CASSQGRLSGNTIYF,TGTGCCAGCAGTCAAGGTCGTCTCTCTGGAAACACCATATATTTT
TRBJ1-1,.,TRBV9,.,CASSRQFQNTEAFF,TGTGCCAGCAGCCGACAGTTTCAGAACACTGAAGCTTTCTTT
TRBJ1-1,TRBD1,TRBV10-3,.,CAISLTGENTEAFF,TGTGCCATCAGCCTAACAGGGGAGAACACTGAAGCTTTCTTT
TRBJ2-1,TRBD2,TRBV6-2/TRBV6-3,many,CASRPGGMNEQFF,TGTGCCAGCAGGCCGGGAGGAATGAATGAGCAGTTCTTC
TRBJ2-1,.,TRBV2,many,CASSLQSSYNEQFF,TGTGCCAGCAGCTTACAGAGCTCCTACAATGAGCAGTTCTTC
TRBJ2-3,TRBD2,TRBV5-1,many,CASSPGLADPDTQYF,TGCGCCAGCAGCCCAGGACTAGCGGACCCAGATACGCAGTATTTT
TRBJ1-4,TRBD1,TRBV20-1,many,CSARRDRAGWREKLFF,TGCAGTGCTAGACGGGACAGGGCTGGATGGCGTGAAAAACTGTTTTTT
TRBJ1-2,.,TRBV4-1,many,CASSQEERPYGYTF,TGCGCCAGCAGCCAAGAAGAAAGGCCCTATGGCTACACCTTC
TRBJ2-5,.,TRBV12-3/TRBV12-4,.,CASRPSAGPQETQYF,TGTGCCAGCAGACCATCCGCCGGTCCCCAAGAGACCCAGTACTTC
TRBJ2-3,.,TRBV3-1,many,CASSQGRSALVTDTQYF,TGTGCCAGCAGCCAAGGTCGATCAGCTTTAGTAACAGATACGCAGTATTTT
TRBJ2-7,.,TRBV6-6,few,CASSYSIRETSYEQYF,TGTGCCAGCAGTTACTCGATCAGGGAAACCTCCTACGAGCAGTACTTC
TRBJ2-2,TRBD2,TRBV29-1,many,CSVGVAGGTGELFF,TGCAGCGTTGGGGTAGCGGGAGGTACCGGGGAGCTGTTTTTT
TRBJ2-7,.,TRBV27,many,CASSPMGGFSYEQYF,TGTGCCAGCAGTCCCATGGGCGGGTTCTCCTACGAGCAGTACTTC
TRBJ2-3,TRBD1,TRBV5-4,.,CASSAGQGEDTQYF,TGTGCCAGCAGCGCAGGACAGGGGGAGGATACGCAGTATTTT
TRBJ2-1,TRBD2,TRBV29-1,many,CSACLLAGGNEQFF,TGCAGCGCCTGCCTCTTAGCGGGAGGTAATGAGCAGTTCTTC
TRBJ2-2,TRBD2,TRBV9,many,CASSTRTSYTGELFF,TGTGCCAGCAGCACAAGGACTAGCTACACCGGGGAGCTGTTTTTT
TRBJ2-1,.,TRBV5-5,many,CASSPSSRDEQFF,TGTGCCAGCAGCCCCTCTTCTCGCGATGAGCAGTTCTTC
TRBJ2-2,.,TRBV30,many,CAWSSGTGELFF,TGTGCCTGGAGTTCAGGGACCGGGGAGCTGTTTTTT
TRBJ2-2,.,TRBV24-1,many,CATSDWGTGELFF,TGTGCCACCAGTGATTGGGGGACCGGGGAGCTGTTTTTT
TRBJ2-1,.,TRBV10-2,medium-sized,CASREDYNEQFF,TGCGCCAGCAGGGAGGATTACAATGAGCAGTTCTTC
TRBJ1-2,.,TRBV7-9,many,CASSYMGAGYGYTF,TGTGCCAGCAGCTATATGGGGGCCGGCTATGGCTACACCTTC
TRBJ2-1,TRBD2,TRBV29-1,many,CSVGGAGVRNEQFF,TGCAGCGTCGGAGGAGCGGGAGTCAGGAATGAGCAGTTCTTC
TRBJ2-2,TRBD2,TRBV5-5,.,CASSRGLAGGPGTGELFF,TGTGCCAGCAGCAGGGGACTAGCGGGAGGGCCTGGCACCGGGGAGCTGTTTTTT
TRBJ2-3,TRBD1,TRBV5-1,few,CASSFTPGQGSTDTQYF,TGCGCCAGCAGCTTCACACCGGGACAGGGGAGCACAGATACGCAGTATTTT
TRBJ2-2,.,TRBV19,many,CASVHSTNTGELFF,TGTGCCAGTGTTCACTCCACGAACACCGGGGAGCTGTTTTTT
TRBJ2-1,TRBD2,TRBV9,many,CASSVVPSGVYNEQFF,TGTGCCAGCAGCGTAGTCCCTAGCGGGGTCTACAATGAGCAGTTCTTC
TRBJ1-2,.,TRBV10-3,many,CAISPPRDQNYTF,TGTGCCATTTCCCCTCCCCGGGACCAGAACTACACCTTC
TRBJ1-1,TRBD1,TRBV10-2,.,CASGQGQNTEAFF,TGCGCCAGCGGACAGGGACAGAACACTGAAGCTTTCTTT
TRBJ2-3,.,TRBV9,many,CASTSRKDATADTQYF,TGTGCCAGCACCTCAAGGAAGGACGCCACCGCAGATACGCAGTATTTT
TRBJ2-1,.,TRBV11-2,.,CASSPQRPSYNEQFF,TGTGCCAGCAGCCCCCAGCGGCCCTCCTACAATGAGCAGTTCTTC
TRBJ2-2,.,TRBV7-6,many,CASIDRPLDTAGELFF,TGTGCCAGCATCGACCGTCCGTTGGATACGGCCGGGGAGCTGTTTTTT
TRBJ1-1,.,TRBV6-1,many,CASSEVGFSAVTEAFF,TGTGCCAGCAGTGAGGTTGGCTTTTCGGCAGTCACTGAAGCTTTCTTT
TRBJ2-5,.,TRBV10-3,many,CAISESVPVGYQETQYF,TGTGCCATCAGTGAGTCTGTACCCGTTGGCTACCAAGAGACCCAGTACTTC
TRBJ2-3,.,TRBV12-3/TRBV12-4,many,CASSHPGTDTQYF,TGTGCCAGCAGCCACCCCGGCACAGATACGCAGTATTTT
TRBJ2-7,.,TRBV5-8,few,CASSLVGLVVEQYF,TGTGCCAGCAGCTTGGTGGGTCTAGTGGTCGAGCAGTACTTC
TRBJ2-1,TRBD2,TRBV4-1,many,CASSQVGRVSNEQFF,TGCGCCAGCAGCCAAGTCGGGAGGGTCAGCAATGAGCAGTTCTTC
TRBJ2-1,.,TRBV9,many,CASSVKGEPYNEQFF,TGTGCCAGCAGCGTAAAAGGGGAGCCCTACAATGAGCAGTTCTTC
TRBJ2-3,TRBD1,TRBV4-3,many,CASSQGRDRRTDTQYF,TGCGCCAGCAGCCAAGGGAGGGACAGGCGCACAGATACGCAGTATTTT
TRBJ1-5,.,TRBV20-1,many,CSARDQRGGVNQPQHF,TGCAGTGCTAGAGATCAAAGGGGCGGCGTCAATCAGCCCCAGCATTTT
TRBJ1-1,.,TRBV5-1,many,CASSSFMNTEAFF,TGCGCCAGCAGCTCATTCATGAACACTGAAGCTTTCTTT
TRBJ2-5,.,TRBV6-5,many,CASSYIRDYQETQYF,TGTGCCAGCAGTTACATCCGGGACTACCAAGAGACCCAGTACTTC
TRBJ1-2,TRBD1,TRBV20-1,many,CSAREGQGWGYTF,TGCAGTGCTAGAGAAGGACAGGGCTGGGGCTACACCTTC
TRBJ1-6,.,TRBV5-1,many,CASSALGGDNSPLHF,TGCGCCAGCAGCGCCCTGGGTGGTGACAATTCACCCCTCCACTTT